These 16 T cell receptor beta chains share one sample of origin, sequenced in a study of blood T cell repertoires in COVID-19. Assay: immunoSEQ multiplex PCR; the TCRdb copy retains only in-frame clones and omits some. The table lists about 60,000 clones, approximately 84% of them singletons, with 3.5% in the top ten. Sequenced: peripheral blood. Receptor source: a man in his 60s with acute or convalescent COVID-19.

The gene calls are TRBV28 and TRBJ1-2; 9 nucleotides agree with TRBD1. Germline CDR1 MDHEN, CDR2 SYDVKM. V lost 4 bases to trimming and J lost 10 bases; unmatched junction nucleotides: 16. The CDR3 runs 16 residues. CDR3 in DNA: TGTGCCAGCAGTTCTATAGGACAGGGGATTATCGGACTCTACACCTTC. Amino acid sequence: CASSSIGQGIIGLYTF.

This clone was seen a single time. The chain employs TRBV2 and TRBJ1-5; D is unclear. CDR1 is SNHLY, CDR2 FYNNEI, per germline. This CDR3 has 13 amino acids. V was cut by 5 bases and J by 4 bases, with 9 bases left in between. Here the CDR3 DNA reads TGTGCCAGCAGTCCTGAGTTGAATCAGCCCCAGCATTTT. This gives the protein CASSPELNQPQHF.

This clone has more than one count but fewer than ten. The chain couples TRBV11-2 to TRBJ2-5; a weak D match, TRBD1 (7 bases). This CDR3 contains 15 residues. CDR1 SGHAT and CDR2 FQNNGV come from the germline V gene. Between the trimmed V and J ends, which lost 5 bases and 5 bases, there was a span of 18 bases. The CDR3 DNA follows: TGTGCCAGCAGCCGGGGGACAGTGCCCCAGGAGACCCAGTACTTC. As protein: CASSRGTVPQETQYF.

The chain recombines TRBV27 with TRBJ1-2; maybe TRBD1 (6 bases). Germline assignment: CDR1 MNHEY and CDR2 SMNVEV (reference sequence). V was shortened by 2 bases and J by 2 bases, with 6 bases between the two germline ends. CDR3 length: 13 amino acids. The CDR3: CASSLGQNYGYTF. Here the CDR3 DNA reads TGTGCCAGCAGTTTAGGACAGAACTATGGCTACACCTTC.

The chain carries TRBV21-1 and TRBJ1-4; TRBD1, as called in the table, went unchecked against the DNA. TRBV21-1 is classified as a pseudogene. The CDR3 has 21 amino acids. The CDR3 spells CASSKAHIQPYTTSTNEKLFF. In DNA form, the CDR3 reads TGTGCCAGCAGCAAAGCCCACATACAGCCTTATACAACCTCAACTAATGAAAAACTGTTTTTT.

This clone was counted between two and nine times. The chain carries TRBV9 and TRBJ2-5, with unresolved D. The CDR3 sequence is 13 residues long. Germline CDR1 is SGDLS and CDR2 is YYNGEE. Trimming left V 4 bases short and J 2 bases short, with 9 bases between. CDR3 region: CASSLHRQETQYF. The CDR3, as DNA: TGTGCCAGCAGCCTCCACAGACAAGAGACCCAGTACTTC.

This sequence joins TRBV28 and TRBJ2-3; 12 bases agree with TRBD2. Losses at the gene ends were 5 bases for V and 14 bases for J; bases not matched to a gene: 5. Germline V gene lookup returns CDR1 MDHEN and CDR2 SYDVKM. The CDR3 length is 12 residues. CDR3 bases: TGTGCCAGCAGTATCCTAGCGGGGGGGGTGTATTTT. This translates into CASSILAGGVYF.

CDR3 residues: CASGRSSNQPQHF. Here the CDR3 DNA reads TGTGCCAGCGGGAGAAGTAGCAATCAGCCCCAGCATTTT. The V gene is TRBV7-9, the J gene TRBJ1-5; D gene uncertain. With 8 bases removed from V and 0 bases from J, the gap between germline ends came to 8 bases. CDR3 length: 13 residues. Germline CDR1 reads SEHNR; CDR2 reads FQNEAQ (reference sequence).

The genes are TRBV7-9 and TRBJ2-3; maybe TRBD1 (5 bases). CDR1 is SEHNR and CDR2 is FQNEAQ in the germline V gene (reference sequence). The V gene lost 5 bases and the J gene lost 4 bases, with 10 bases spanning the gap. The CDR3 totals 13 residues. The DNA of the CDR3 is TGTGCCAGCAGCCCAAGGGGTCCAGATACGCAGTATTTT. Amino acids: CASSPRGPDTQYF.

The chain links TRBV24-1 to TRBJ2-5, with D possibly being TRBD2 (5 bases). The CDR3 has 15 amino acids. V lost 7 bases, J lost 4 bases, and 18 bases lay in between. Germline V gene lookup returns CDR1 KGHDR and CDR2 SFDVKD. The CDR3 nucleotides are TGTGCCACCAGCTTTTCGACGGGGAGTGGAGAGACCCAGTACTTC. Residues: CATSFSTGSGETQYF.

The chain employs TRBV29-1 and TRBJ2-3; a possible D gene is TRBD2 (5 bases). V lost 5 bases to trimming and J lost 0 bases, with 15 bases between them. Germline CDR1 SQVTM, CDR2 ANQGSEA. This CDR3 comprises 15 residues. The CDR3 reads CSVTLLSVSTDTQYF. CDR3 coding DNA: TGCAGCGTTACCCTCCTTAGCGTCAGCACAGATACGCAGTATTTT.

This clone was counted a single time. The V and J genes are TRBV5-1 and TRBJ2-7; 11 bases are shared with TRBD2. This CDR3 is built from 15 residues. Germline trimming cut 1 base from V and 3 bases from J; bases unmatched to any gene: 3. Germline V CDR1 and CDR2: SGHRS, YFSETQ. CDR3 sequence (DNA): TGCGCCAGCAGCTTGACTAGCGGGGGCCTCTACGAGCAGTACTTC. Encoded protein: CASSLTSGGLYEQYF.

The chain links TRBV7-2 to TRBJ1-2, with 11 bases that match TRBD1. Unmatched junction bases numbered 8, after V lost 4 bases and J lost 7 bases. Germline loops: CDR1 SGHTA, CDR2 FQGNSA. This CDR3 is built from 15 residues. CDR3: CASSWDRTGGGGYTF. In DNA, the CDR3 is TGTGCCAGCAGCTGGGACCGGACAGGGGGCGGTGGCTACACCTTC. Filled out from reference TRBV7-2 and TRBJ1-2, the complete variable domain reads GAGVSQSPSNKVTEKGKDVELRCDPISGHTALYWYRQSLGQGLEFLIYFQGNSAPDKSGLPSDRFSAERTGGSVSTLTIQRTQQEDSAVYLCASSWDRTGGGGYTFGSGTRLTVV.

The chain carries TRBV19 and TRBJ1-2, with D possibly TRBD1 on 5 matching bases. V lost 6 bases and J 5 bases, leaving 13 bases between the germline ends. CDR1 is LNHDA and CDR2 is SQIVND in the germline V gene (reference sequence). The CDR3 covers 13 residues. The CDR3 loop is CASSSQDIYGYTF. CDR3 DNA sequence: TGTGCCAGTAGCTCCCAGGACATTTATGGCTACACCTTC.

The chain recombines TRBV2 with TRBJ1-1; D is possibly TRBD1 (6 bases). V dropped 4 bases and J dropped 3 bases, with 12 bases sitting between them. The CDR3 sequence is 14 residues long. Germline V lookup: CDR1 SNHLY, CDR2 FYNNEI. CDR3 region: CASSGQARDTEAFF. Here the CDR3 DNA reads TGTGCCAGCAGTGGACAGGCACGGGACACTGAAGCTTTCTTT.

The chain recombines TRBV7-9 with TRBJ2-1; D unresolved. Trimming took 1 base from V and 5 from J, leaving 3 bases between them. CDR1 SEHNR and CDR2 FQNEAQ come from the germline V gene (reference sequence). This CDR3 is built from 12 residues. DNA of the CDR3: TGTGCCAGCAGCTTAGGAGACAATGAGCAGTTCTTC. Translation gives CASSLGDNEQFF.